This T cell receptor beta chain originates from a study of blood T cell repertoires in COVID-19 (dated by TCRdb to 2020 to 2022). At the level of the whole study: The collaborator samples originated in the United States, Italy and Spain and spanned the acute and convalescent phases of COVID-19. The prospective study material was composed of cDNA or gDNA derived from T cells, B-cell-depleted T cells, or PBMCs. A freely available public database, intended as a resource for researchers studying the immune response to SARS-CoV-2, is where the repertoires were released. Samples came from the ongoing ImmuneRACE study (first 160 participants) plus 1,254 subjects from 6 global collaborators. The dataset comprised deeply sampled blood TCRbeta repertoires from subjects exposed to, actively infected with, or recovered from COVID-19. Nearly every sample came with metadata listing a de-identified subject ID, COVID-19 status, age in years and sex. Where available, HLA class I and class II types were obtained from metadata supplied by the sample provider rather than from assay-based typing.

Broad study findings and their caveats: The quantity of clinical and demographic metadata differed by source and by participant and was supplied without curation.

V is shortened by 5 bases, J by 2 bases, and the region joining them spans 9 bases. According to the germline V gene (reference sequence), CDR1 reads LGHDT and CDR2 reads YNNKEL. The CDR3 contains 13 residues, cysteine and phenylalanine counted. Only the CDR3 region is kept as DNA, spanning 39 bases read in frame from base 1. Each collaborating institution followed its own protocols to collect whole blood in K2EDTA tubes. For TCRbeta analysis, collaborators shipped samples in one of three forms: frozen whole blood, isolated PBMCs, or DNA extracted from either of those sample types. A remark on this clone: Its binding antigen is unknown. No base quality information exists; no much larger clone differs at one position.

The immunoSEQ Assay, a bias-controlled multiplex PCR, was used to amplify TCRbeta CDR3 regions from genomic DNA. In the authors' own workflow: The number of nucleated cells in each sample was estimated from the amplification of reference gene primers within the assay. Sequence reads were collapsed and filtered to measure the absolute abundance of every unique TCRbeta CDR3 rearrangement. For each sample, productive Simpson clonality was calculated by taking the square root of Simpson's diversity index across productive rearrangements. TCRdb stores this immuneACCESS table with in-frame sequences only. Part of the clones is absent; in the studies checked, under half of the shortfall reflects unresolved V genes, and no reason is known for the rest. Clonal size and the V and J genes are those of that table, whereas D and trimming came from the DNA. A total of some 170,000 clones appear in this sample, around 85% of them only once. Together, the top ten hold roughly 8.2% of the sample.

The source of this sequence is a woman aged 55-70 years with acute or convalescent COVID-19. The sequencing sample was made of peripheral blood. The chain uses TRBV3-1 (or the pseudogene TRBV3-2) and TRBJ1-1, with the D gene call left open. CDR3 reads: CASSVRLNTEAFF. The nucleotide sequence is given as TGTGCCAGCAGCGTGAGGCTTAACACTGAAGCTTTCTTT.